Sequencing of this T cell receptor beta chain was carried out in a study of CD8+ T cells in alopecia areata. Findings and caveats of the study: Resident alphabeta T cells of normal skin are also sequenced in scalp samples. Clarity of TCR sharing across patients fell short of that in mice, possibly HLA-related.

It was cDNA, reverse transcribed from extracted RNA, that served as the sequencing template. Profiled with immunoSEQ multiplex PCR; TCRdb holds only in-frame clones, not every one. This table holds 120,000 to 150,000 clones, 87% found once. Regarding this clone: Its antigen is not known.

This clonotype was obtained from a human donor with alopecia areata. The input for sequencing was CD8+ T cells sorted from blood, taken at week 0.

CDR3 DNA sequence: TGCGCCAGCAGCTCCCGGGGGTTCGACGGACTGTTTTTT. Encoded protein: CASSSRGFDGLFF. The chain has TRBV5-1 and TRBJ1-4; a weak D match, TRBD1 (5 bases). The CDR3 consists of 13 residues. Germline CDR1 SGHRS, CDR2 YFSETQ. V was clipped by 3 bases and J by 13 bases, with 16 bases between them.